This T cell receptor beta chain was found in a study of regulatory T cells in long-lasting Graves disease. The time point: newly diagnosed GD, antithyroid drugs for less than 3 months. Following extraction of RNA from PBMCs, that RNA was used to make the TCR library. Study conclusions and caveats: New patients shared 800 to 1,000 public clonotypes, and persistent patients shared more, with approximately 2,500.

Through Arm-PCR of CDR3 regions and iRepertoire HTBI primers, TCR beta libraries were built. MiXCR, run by TCRdb on the multiplex PCR reads, gives a single entry per CDR3 protein. The table lists 350,000 to 500,000 distinct CDR3 sequences, 14% of them singletons. About this clonotype: The antigen is undetermined.

The CDR3 loop spans 15 amino acids. Germline V lookup: CDR1 MGHRA, CDR2 YSYEKL. The V and J ends lost 1 base and 6 bases respectively, with 13 bases between them. These data were likewise used in another study, on T cells in Graves' hyperthyroidism and ophthalmopathy.

The source was peripheral blood mononuclear cells (PBMCs), collected at new diagnosis, from a patient treated with antithyroid drugs. The clonotype comes from a woman in her fifties or sixties with Graves disease. The chain has TRBV4-1 and TRBJ1-5; D possibly corresponds to TRBD1 (6 bases). This CDR3 reads CASSQAQGVGQPQHF. CDR3 nucleotides: TGCGCCAGCAGCCAAGCACAGGGAGTGGGTCAGCCCCAGCATTTT.